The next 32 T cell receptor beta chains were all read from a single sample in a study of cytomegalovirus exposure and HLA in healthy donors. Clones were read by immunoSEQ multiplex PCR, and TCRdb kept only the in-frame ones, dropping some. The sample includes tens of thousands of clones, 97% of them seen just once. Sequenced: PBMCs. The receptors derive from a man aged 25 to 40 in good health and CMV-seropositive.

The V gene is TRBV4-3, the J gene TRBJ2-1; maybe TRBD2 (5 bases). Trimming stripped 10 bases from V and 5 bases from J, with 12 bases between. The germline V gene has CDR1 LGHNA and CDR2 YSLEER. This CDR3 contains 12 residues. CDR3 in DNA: TGCGCCAAATGGACTGCTCACAATGAGCAGTTCTTC. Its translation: CAKWTAHNEQFF.

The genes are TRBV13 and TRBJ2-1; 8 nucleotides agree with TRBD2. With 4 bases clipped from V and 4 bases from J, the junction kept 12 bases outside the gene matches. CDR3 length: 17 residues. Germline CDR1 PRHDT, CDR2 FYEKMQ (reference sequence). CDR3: CASSSTGSERGYNEQFF. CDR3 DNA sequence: TGTGCCAGCAGCTCGACGGGTTCCGAGCGGGGGTACAATGAGCAGTTCTTC.

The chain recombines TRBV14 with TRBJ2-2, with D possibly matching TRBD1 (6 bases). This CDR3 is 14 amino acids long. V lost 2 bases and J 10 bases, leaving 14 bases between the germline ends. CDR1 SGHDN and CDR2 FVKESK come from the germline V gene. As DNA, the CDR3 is TGTGCCAGCAGCCAAACCCTGACAGGCCCGGAGCTGTTTTTT. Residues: CASSQTLTGPELFF.

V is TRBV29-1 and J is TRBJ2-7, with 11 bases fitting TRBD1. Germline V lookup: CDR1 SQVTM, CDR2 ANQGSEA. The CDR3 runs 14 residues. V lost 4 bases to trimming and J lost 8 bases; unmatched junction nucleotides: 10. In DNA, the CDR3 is TGCAGCGTTGCTGATTTGGGACAGGGGGGCCAGCAGTACTTC. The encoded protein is CSVADLGQGGQQYF.

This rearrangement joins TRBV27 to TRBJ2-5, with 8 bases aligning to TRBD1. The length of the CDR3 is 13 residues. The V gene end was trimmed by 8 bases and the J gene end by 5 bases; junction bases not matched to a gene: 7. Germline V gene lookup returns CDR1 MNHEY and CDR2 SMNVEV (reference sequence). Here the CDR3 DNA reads TGTGCCAGCTGCAGACAGGGGCAGGAGACCCAGTACTTC. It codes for CASCRQGQETQYF.

DNA of the CDR3: TGCGCCAGCAGCTTGGGAGGTTCAGGGGCAGATACGCAGTATTTT. Protein: CASSLGGSGADTQYF. The rearrangement links TRBV5-1 to TRBJ2-3, with D perhaps matching TRBD1 (6 bases). This CDR3 region has 15 residues. Germline V CDR1 and CDR2: SGHRS, YFSETQ. V lost 0 bases and J 4 bases, leaving 12 bases between the germline ends.

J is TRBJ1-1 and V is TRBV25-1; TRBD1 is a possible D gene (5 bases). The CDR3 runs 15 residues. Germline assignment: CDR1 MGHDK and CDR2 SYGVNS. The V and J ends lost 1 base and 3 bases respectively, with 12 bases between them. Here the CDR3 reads CASSESALRDTEAFF. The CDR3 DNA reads TGTGCCAGCAGTGAATCCGCACTCAGGGACACTGAAGCTTTCTTT.

The CDR3 sequence is CASSPGGREHQPQHF. CDR3 bases: TGTGCCAGCAGTCCGGGCGGACGGGAACATCAGCCCCAGCATTTT. The rearrangement links TRBV6-6 to TRBJ1-5, with unresolved D. Trimming removed 5 bases from V and 5 bases from J, with 16 bases in between. Germline CDR1 and CDR2: MNHNY and SVGAGI (reference sequence). This CDR3 comprises 15 residues.

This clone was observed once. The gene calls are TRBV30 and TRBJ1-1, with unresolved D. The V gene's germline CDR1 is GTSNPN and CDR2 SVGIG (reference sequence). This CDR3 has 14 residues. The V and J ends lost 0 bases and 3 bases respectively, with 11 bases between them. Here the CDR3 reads CAWSVKGGYTEAFF. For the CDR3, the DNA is TGTGCCTGGAGTGTGAAAGGAGGGTACACTGAAGCTTTCTTT. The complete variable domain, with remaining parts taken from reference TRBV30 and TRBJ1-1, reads SQTIHQWPATLVQPVGSPLSLECTVEGTSNPNLYWYRQAAGRGLQLLFYSVGIGQISSEVPQNLSASRPQDRQFILSSKKLLLSDSGFYLCAWSVKGGYTEAFFGQGTRLTVV.

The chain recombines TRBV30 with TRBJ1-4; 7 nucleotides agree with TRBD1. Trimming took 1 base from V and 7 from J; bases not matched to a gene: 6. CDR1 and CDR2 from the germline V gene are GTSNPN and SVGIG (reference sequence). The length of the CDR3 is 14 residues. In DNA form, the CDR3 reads TGTGCCTGGAGTGAGGGGGCCCGTGGTGAAAAACTGTTTTTT. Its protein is CAWSEGARGEKLFF.

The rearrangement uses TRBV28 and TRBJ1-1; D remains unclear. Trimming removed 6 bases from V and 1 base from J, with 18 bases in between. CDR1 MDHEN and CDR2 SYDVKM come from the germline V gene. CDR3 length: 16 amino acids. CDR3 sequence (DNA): TGTGCCAGCAGCATTATCGGGTGGCAGAGGAACACTGAAGCTTTCTTT. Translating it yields CASSIIGWQRNTEAFF.

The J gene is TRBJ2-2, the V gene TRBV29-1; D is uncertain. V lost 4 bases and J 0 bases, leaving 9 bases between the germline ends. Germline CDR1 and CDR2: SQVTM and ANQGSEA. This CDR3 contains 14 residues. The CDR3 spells CSVGRSTNTGELFF. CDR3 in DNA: TGCAGCGTTGGGAGAAGTACGAACACCGGGGAGCTGTTTTTT.

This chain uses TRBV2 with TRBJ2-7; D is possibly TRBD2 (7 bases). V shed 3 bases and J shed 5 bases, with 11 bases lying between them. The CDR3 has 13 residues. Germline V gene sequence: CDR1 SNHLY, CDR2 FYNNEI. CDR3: CASSDGGPNEQYF. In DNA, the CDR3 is TGTGCCAGCAGTGACGGGGGGCCCAACGAGCAGTACTTC.

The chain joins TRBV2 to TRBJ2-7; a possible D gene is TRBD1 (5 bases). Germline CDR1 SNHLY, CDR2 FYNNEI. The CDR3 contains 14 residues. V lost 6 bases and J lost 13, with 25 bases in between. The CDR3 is CASSKTVPLAMGYF. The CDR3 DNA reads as TGTGCCAGCAGCAAGACAGTTCCATTAGCAATGGGCTACTTC.

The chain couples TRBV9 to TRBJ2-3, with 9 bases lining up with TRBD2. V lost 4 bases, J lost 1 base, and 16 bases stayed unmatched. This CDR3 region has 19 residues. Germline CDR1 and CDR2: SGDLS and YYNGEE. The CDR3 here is CASSPPDGGRAIGTDTQYF. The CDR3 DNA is TGTGCCAGCAGCCCACCGGACGGCGGGAGGGCAATCGGCACAGATACGCAGTATTTT. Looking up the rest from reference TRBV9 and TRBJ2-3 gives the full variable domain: DSGVTQTPKHLITATGQRVTLRCSPRSGDLSVYWYQQSLDQGLQFLIQYYNGEERAKGNILERFSAQQFPDLHSELNLSSLELGDSALYFCASSPPDGGRAIGTDTQYFGPGTRLTVL.

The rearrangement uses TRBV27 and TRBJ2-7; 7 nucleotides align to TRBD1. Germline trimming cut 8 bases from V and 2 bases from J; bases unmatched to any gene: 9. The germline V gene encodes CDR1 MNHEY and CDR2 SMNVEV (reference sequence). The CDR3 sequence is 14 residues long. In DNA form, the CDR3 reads TGTGCCAGCGGATACCGGGACAGCCCCTACGAGCAGTACTTC. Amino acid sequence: CASGYRDSPYEQYF.

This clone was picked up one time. The CDR3 sequence is CASRSAGGPHEQYF. In DNA form, the CDR3 reads TGTGCCAGCAGATCAGCGGGAGGGCCCCACGAGCAGTACTTC. The chain couples TRBV27 to TRBJ2-7; 10 positions agree with TRBD2. The V gene's germline CDR1 is MNHEY and CDR2 SMNVEV (reference sequence). This CDR3 is 14 amino acids long. Trimming cost V 6 bases and J 5 bases; bases outside gene matches: 7.

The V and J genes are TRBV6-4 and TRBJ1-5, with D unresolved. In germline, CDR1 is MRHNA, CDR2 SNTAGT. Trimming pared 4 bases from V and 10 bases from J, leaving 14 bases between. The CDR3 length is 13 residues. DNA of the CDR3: TGTGCCAGCAGTGCCTATCCCAACAGCCCCCAGCATTTT. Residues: CASSAYPNSPQHF.

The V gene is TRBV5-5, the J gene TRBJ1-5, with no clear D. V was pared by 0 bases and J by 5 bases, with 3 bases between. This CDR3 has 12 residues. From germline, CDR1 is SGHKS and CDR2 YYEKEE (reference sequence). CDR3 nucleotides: TGTGCCAGCAGCTTGGTAGATCAGCCCCAGCATTTT. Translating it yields CASSLVDQPQHF. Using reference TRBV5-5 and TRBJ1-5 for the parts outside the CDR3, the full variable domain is DAGVTQSPTHLIKTRGQQVTLRCSPISGHKSVSWYQQVLGQGPQFIFQYYEKEERGRGNFPDRFSARQFPNYSSELNVNALLLGDSALYLCASSLVDQPQHFGDGTRLSIL.

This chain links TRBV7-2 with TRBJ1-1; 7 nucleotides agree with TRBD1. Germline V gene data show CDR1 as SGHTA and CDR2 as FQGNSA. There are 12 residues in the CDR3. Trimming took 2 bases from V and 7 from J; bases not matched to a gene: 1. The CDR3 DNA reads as TGTGCCAGCAGCTTATCAGGGGGTGAAGCTTTCTTT. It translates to CASSLSGGEAFF.

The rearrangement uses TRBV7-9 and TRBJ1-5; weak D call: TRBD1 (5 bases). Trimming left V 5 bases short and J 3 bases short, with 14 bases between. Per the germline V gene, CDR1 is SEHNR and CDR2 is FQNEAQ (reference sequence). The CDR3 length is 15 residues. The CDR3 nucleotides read TGTGCCAGCAGCCGTGGGGACTCTGACAATCAGCCCCAGCATTTT. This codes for CASSRGDSDNQPQHF. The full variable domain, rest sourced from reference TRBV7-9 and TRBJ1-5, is DTGVSQNPRHKITKRGQNVTFRCDPISEHNRLYWYRQTLGQGPEFLTYFQNEAQLEKSRLLSDRFSAERPKGSFSTLEIQRTEQGDSAMYLCASSRGDSDNQPQHFGDGTRLSIL.

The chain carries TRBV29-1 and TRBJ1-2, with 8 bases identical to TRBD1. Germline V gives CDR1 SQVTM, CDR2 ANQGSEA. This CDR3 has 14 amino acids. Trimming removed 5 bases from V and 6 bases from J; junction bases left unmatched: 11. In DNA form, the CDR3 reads TGCAGCGTTACGGGAACAACAGGGGGGGATGGCTACACCTTC. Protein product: CSVTGTTGGDGYTF. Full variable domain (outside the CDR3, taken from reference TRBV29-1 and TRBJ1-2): SAVISQKPSRDICQRGTSLTIQCQVDSQVTMMFWYRQQPGQSLTLIATANQGSEATYESGFVIDKFPISRPNLTFSTLTVSNMSPEDSSIYLCSVTGTTGGDGYTFGSGTRLTVV.

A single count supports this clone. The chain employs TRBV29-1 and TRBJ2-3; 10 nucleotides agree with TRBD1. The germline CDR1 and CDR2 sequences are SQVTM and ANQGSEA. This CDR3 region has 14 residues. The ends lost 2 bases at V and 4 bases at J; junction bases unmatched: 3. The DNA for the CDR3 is TGCAGCGTTGAACGCGGGACAGGGGCAGATACGCAGTATTTT. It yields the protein CSVERGTGADTQYF.

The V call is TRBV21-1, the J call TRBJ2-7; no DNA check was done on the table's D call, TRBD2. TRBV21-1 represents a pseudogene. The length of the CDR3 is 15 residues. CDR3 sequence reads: CASSKEGLVVHEQYF. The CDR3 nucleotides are TGTGCCAGCAGCAAAGAGGGACTGGTAGTCCACGAGCAGTACTTC.

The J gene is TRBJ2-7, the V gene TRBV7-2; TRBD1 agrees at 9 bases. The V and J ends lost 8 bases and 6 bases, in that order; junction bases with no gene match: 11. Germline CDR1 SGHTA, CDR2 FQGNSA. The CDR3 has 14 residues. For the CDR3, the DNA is TGTGCCAGCGGGGACGTACAGGGGGCAGGCGAGCAGTACTTC. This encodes CASGDVQGAGEQYF.

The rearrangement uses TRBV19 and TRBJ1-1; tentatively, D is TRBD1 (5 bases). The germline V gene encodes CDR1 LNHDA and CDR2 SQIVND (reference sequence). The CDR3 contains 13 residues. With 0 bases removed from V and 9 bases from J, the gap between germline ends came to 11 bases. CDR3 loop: CASSIDHGGKAFF. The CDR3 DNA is TGTGCCAGTAGTATAGATCACGGGGGAAAAGCTTTCTTT.

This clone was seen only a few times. CDR3 DNA: TGTGCCAGCGGGAAGACAGTGAACACTGAAGCTTTCTTT. Translating gives CASGKTVNTEAFF. The chain links TRBV13 to TRBJ1-1; tentatively, D is TRBD1 (5 bases). This CDR3 has 13 residues. CDR1 and CDR2 (germline): PRHDT, FYEKMQ (reference sequence). Deletions cut 8 bases from V and 0 bases from J, with 10 bases between.

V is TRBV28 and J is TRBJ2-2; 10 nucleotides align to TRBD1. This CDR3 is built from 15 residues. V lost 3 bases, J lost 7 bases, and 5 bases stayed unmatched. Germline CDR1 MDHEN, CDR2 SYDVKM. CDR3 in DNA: TGTGCCAGCAGTTTCCGGGACAGGGGAGGCGGGGAGCTGTTTTTT. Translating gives CASSFRDRGGGELFF.

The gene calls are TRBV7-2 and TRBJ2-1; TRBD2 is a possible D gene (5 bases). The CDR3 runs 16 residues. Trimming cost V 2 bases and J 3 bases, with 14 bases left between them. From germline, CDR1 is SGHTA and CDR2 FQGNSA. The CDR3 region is CASSLISGNLYNEQFF. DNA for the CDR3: TGTGCCAGCAGCTTAATATCCGGGAACCTCTACAATGAGCAGTTCTTC.

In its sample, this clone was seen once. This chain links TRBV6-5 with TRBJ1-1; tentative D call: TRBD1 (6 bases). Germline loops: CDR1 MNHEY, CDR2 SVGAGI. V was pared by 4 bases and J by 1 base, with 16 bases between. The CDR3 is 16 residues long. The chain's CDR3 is CASSSLPGAGNTEAFF. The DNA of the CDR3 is TGTGCCAGCAGTTCCCTCCCAGGGGCAGGGAACACTGAAGCTTTCTTT.

CDR3 sequence: CATQTVPYGYTF. CDR3 nucleotide sequence: TGTGCCACCCAGACAGTCCCCTATGGCTACACCTTC. This chain connects TRBV28 to TRBJ1-2; the D gene is possibly TRBD1 (5 bases). This CDR3 is 12 amino acids long. Trimming shortened V by 10 bases and J by 4 bases, and 13 bases separated the two germline ends. Germline CDR1 and CDR2: MDHEN and SYDVKM.

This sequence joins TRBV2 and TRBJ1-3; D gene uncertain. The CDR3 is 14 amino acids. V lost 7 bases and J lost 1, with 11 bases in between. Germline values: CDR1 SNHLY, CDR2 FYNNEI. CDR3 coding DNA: TGTGCCAGCACTGGCCAGGCTTCTGGAAACACCATATATTTT. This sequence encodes CASTGQASGNTIYF. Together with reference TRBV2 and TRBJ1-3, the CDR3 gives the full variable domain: EPEVTQTPSHQVTQMGQEVILRCVPISNHLYFYWYRQILGQKVEFLVSFYNNEISEKSEIFDDQFSVERPDGSNFTLKIRSTKLEDSAMYFCASTGQASGNTIYFGEGSWLTVV.